This paragraph reports one T cell receptor beta chain. Its antigen is not identified. Per the germline V gene, CDR1 is MNHEY and CDR2 is SMNVEV (reference sequence). Trimming removed 6 bases at V and 4 bases at J, with 24 bases between. The CDR3 totals 17 residues. This specimen comes from a study of cytomegalovirus exposure and HLA in healthy donors. Researchers ran the PCR with 60 Vbeta and 13 Jbeta primers. Measured with immunoSEQ multiplex PCR; TCRdb has only the in-frame clones, and not every one. Among more than 110,000 clones listed, roughly 80% were seen once. Points from the study as a whole: Most of the TCR beta V segments (in an earlier analysis) were productive either about 87% or about 30% of the time. Researchers reported that three CMV-associated chains were confirmed in vitro as CMV antigen-specific. Researchers catalogued some 160 TCR beta chains as cytomegalovirus-associated.

The receptor comes from a man in his forties in good health and CMV-seropositive. The sample taken for sequencing was PBMCs. The genes are TRBV27 and TRBJ1-1; D may be TRBD1 (6 bases). In DNA, the CDR3 is TGTGCCAGCAGCCCCCCAGGGGTGGAATGGGTGATCACTGAAGCTTTCTTT. Its translation: CASSPPGVEWVITEAFF.